This entry features one T cell receptor (beta chain) sequence. No antigen is known for it. Base qualities are not recorded, but no much larger clone differs from it by a single base. Taken from around 1.8-3.7 cm away from the tumor, the adjacent normal breast tissue was rinsed with PBS and kept in prechilled RNAlater. Because normal breast tissue has high lipid content and low cell density, getting sufficient DNA from normal breast tissue often required about 95-340 mg of tissue. The study profiled bulk TCR beta-chain repertoires in matched peripheral blood, tumor and adjacent normal breast tissue taken from some 17 patients with early-stage breast cancer. The Qiagen AllPrep DNA/RNA Mini kit was used for genomic DNA extraction. The sample originates from a study of early stage breast cancer tumors (dated by TCRdb to about 2017). Concerning the study at large: Of the 15 to 20 invasive breast tumors, twelve were found to be estrogen receptor-positive, progesterone receptor-positive and HER2-negative. The samples as a whole yielded under 3,500,000 detected templates, corresponding to roughly 1 million unique clonotypes. On average, each sample got around 10-fold read coverage. About 70% of the 12 ER+/PR+/HER2- tumors were invasive ductal carcinomas, while the other four were invasive lobular carcinomas. The paper's findings and limits, for the study overall: Chain pairing and functional markers such as CD4, CD8 and FOXP3 were missed by bulk genomic DNA sequencing of unsorted cells. Repertoires from blood and normal breast were more alike than repertoires from blood and tumor, and in about 90% of the 16 patients, comparing each tissue with blood separated tumor from normal. Because the cohort was small, a breakdown by tumor subtype could not be done. About 2.5-fold higher T cell density and higher clonality were observed in tumors than in adjacent normal breast tissue. Enriched TCRB sequences shared across patients were mostly commonly generated sequences, unlikely to play an important role in the tumor microenvironment.

Each sample was amplified in two independent genomic DNA replicates, using approximately 0.5 ug for blood and about 1.5 ug for tumor or normal breast. Following the manufacturer's instructions, the ImmunoSeq Intro kit was used to carry out TCRB sequencing on genomic DNA. Multiplex PCR ran roughly 34 cycles with proprietary primers and spike-in control sequences for absolute quantification. Single-end 150-bp reads were used to sequence an 87-bp fragment spanning the CDR3 plus the flanking V and J genes. Each lane of an Illumina MiSeq using version 3.0 chemistry carried seven multiplexed samples, with two replicates per sample. In the paper's pipeline: The vendor's proprietary pipeline handled the raw data processing, merging both replicates into a single result for each sample. A clonotype was defined as productive rearrangements that share the same V-gene family, CDR3 amino acid sequence and J-gene segment. Clonality was calculated as 1 minus the normalized Shannon entropy (Pielou evenness) of TCRB abundances. T cell density was estimated as total templates divided by the number of input cells, with the number of input cells inferred from the DNA input amount. Total repertoire diversity and clonality were estimated with Recon using default parameters. A clonotype counted as tumor-enriched if its abundance in tumor exceeded 0.1% and was at least 32-fold higher than its abundance in normal breast. TCRdb's version of the immuneACCESS table is confined to in-frame rearrangements and falls short of the full clone set. An unresolved V gene accounts for under half of the shortfall where checked; the remainder is of unknown origin. V and J calls and clone size come straight from that table; D and trimming were deduced from the DNA. The sample yields roughly 8,400 clones; approximately 75% were counted once. The ten largest make up about 9% of the sample.

CDR1 and CDR2, per the germline V gene, are MDHEN and SYDVKM. The CDR3 holds 13 amino acids from the cysteine to the phenylalanine. The read is trimmed to its CDR3 DNA, 39 bases read in frame from base 1. V and J are truncated by 4 bases and 0 bases respectively, leaving an intervening sequence of 4 bases. The clonotype originates from a person aged 55-75 years with breast cancer. This chain is built from TRBV28 and TRBJ2-1, with an unclear D gene assignment. Sequencing was carried out using normal breast tissue next to the tumor. The base sequence is TGTGCCAGCAGTTACTACTCCTACAATGAGCAGTTCTTC. This gives the protein CASSYYSYNEQFF. Supplemented by the reference TRBV28 and TRBJ2-1 proteins around the CDR3, the complete variable domain is DVKVTQSSRYLVKRTGEKVFLECVQDMDHENMFWYRQDPGLGLRLIYFSYDVKMKEKGDIPEGYSVSREKKERFSLILESASTNQTSMYLCASSYYSYNEQFFGPGTRLTVL.